One and the same sample provided the 14 T cell receptor beta chains below, sequenced in a study of cytomegalovirus exposure and HLA in healthy donors. PCR used 60 Vbeta primers and 13 Jbeta primers. Generated by immunoSEQ multiplex PCR, the TCRdb table keeps only in-frame clones and is missing some. The sample contains about 160,000 clones, 80% to 90% of which appear only once. Sequenced input: PBMCs. Every receptor here comes from a woman aged 45-59 years in good health and CMV-seronegative.

The J gene is TRBJ1-2, the V gene TRBV12-5; the D gene is possibly TRBD1 (5 bases). This CDR3 comprises 13 residues. The V end was cut by 1 base, the J end by 5 bases, with 8 bases between. Germline CDR1 reads LGHNT; CDR2 reads FRNRAP. The chain's CDR3 is CASGLGGYYGYTF. CDR3 in DNA: TGTGCTAGTGGTTTGGGGGGCTATTATGGCTACACCTTC.

In its sample, this clone was seen once. The chain combines TRBV5-1 with TRBJ2-3; possible D gene TRBD2, 6 bases. This CDR3 has 15 residues. Looked up from germline, CDR1 is SGHRS and CDR2 is YFSETQ. V lost 1 base, J lost 0 bases, and 9 bases lay in between. The CDR3: CASSLQGTSTDTQYF. In DNA, the CDR3 is TGCGCCAGCAGCTTGCAAGGGACTAGCACAGATACGCAGTATTTT.

As DNA, the CDR3 is TGTGCCAGCAGCCCAGGACTAGCGGGGGGCAATGAGCAGTTCTTC. It specifies CASSPGLAGGNEQFF. J is TRBJ2-1 and V is TRBV6-6; TRBD2 matches 14 bases. Germline values: CDR1 MNHNY, CDR2 SVGAGI (reference sequence). The CDR3 runs 15 residues. The J segment lost 6 bases and the V segment lost 6 bases, leaving 4 bases of the junction unmatched.

The rearrangement uses TRBV5-4 and TRBJ1-2; D call uncertain. The V end lost 4 bases, the J end lost 4 bases, and 14 bases lay between the germline ends. The CDR3 is 14 amino acids. The germline V gene encodes CDR1 SGHNT and CDR2 YYREEE (reference sequence). The CDR3 loop reads CASSTPQIPYGYTF. In DNA, the CDR3 is TGTGCCAGCAGCACGCCACAGATCCCCTATGGCTACACCTTC.

The chain joins TRBV9 to TRBJ1-1; TRBD1 matches at 9 bases. CDR1 and CDR2 from the germline V gene are SGDLS and YYNGEE. V trimming: 4 bases; J trimming: 4 bases; junction bases outside the gene matches: 8. The CDR3 is 15 amino acids. Written as DNA, the CDR3 is TGTGCCAGCAGCCCTCGGGACAGGGTGAGCACTGAAGCTTTCTTT. Translation: CASSPRDRVSTEAFF.

This clone was detected a few times. This rearrangement joins TRBV7-9 to TRBJ2-3; 14 bases fit TRBD2. The ends lost 5 bases at V and 4 bases at J; junction bases unmatched: 5. This CDR3 has 16 residues. Per the germline V gene, CDR1 is SEHNR and CDR2 is FQNEAQ (reference sequence). This chain's CDR3 is CASSRGTSGSADTQYF. CDR3 coding DNA: TGTGCCAGCAGCCGCGGGACTAGCGGGAGCGCAGATACGCAGTATTTT.

The chain recombines TRBV6-1 with TRBJ1-1; 7 bases align to TRBD1. Germline values: CDR1 MNHNS, CDR2 SASEGT. V dropped 6 bases and J dropped 3; count of bases not matched to a gene: 10. The CDR3 is 15 amino acids. The CDR3 loop is CASRHRGREDTEAFF. The CDR3 nucleotides read TGTGCCAGCAGACACAGGGGCAGGGAGGACACTGAAGCTTTCTTT.

This clone was observed a few times. This sequence joins TRBV19 and TRBJ2-5, with 11 bases fitting TRBD1. The trim removed 9 bases at V and 5 bases at J, leaving 2 bases unmatched. The CDR3 totals 12 residues. The V gene's germline CDR1 is LNHDA and CDR2 SQIVND (reference sequence). CDR3 loop: CASGTGGETQYF. The CDR3 nucleotides read TGTGCCAGCGGGACAGGGGGTGAGACCCAGTACTTC. Full variable domain (outside the CDR3, taken from reference TRBV19 and TRBJ2-5): DGGITQSPKYLFRKEGQNVTLSCEQNLNHDAMYWYRQDPGQGLRLIYYSQIVNDFQKGDIAEGYSVSREKKESFPLTVTSAQKNPTAFYLCASGTGGETQYFGPGTRLLVL.

The rearrangement joins TRBV30 to TRBJ2-3; D might be TRBD1 (6 bases). The CDR3 runs to 12 residues. V was cut by 1 base and J by 5 bases, with 7 bases left in between. Germline CDR1 GTSNPN, CDR2 SVGIG (reference sequence). The CDR3 sequence: CAWSAGEDTQYF. The CDR3 nucleotides are TGTGCCTGGAGTGCAGGGGAAGATACGCAGTATTTT.

This clone was detected once. The chain links TRBV28 to TRBJ2-7; D is possibly TRBD1 (5 bases). The CDR3 runs 13 residues. V lost 4 bases, J lost 2 bases, and 9 bases lay in between. Germline loops: CDR1 MDHEN, CDR2 SYDVKM. CDR3 sequence reads: CASSWSGTYEQYF. CDR3 nucleotide sequence: TGTGCCAGCAGTTGGTCAGGGACCTACGAGCAGTACTTC.

The CDR3 region is CASSSGVGLSSPLHF. Here the CDR3 DNA reads TGTGCCAGCAGCTCCGGGGTAGGGCTATCCTCACCCCTCCACTTT. The J gene is TRBJ1-6, the V gene TRBV9; D is unresolved. Germline CDR1 reads SGDLS; CDR2 reads YYNGEE. The CDR3 spans 15 residues. Between the trimmed V and J ends, which lost 4 bases and 10 bases, there was a span of 18 bases.

With regard to this clone: Other DNA sequences in the same sample also yield this CDR3. The rearrangement links TRBV7-2 to TRBJ2-1; 8 nucleotides line up with TRBD2. CDR1 is SGHTA, CDR2 FQGNSA, per germline. With V trimmed by 0 bases and J by 2 bases, 0 bases remained unmatched. The length of the CDR3 is 15 residues. The CDR3 region is CASSLASGAYNEQFF. The CDR3 nucleotides read TGTGCCAGCAGCTTAGCTAGCGGGGCCTACAATGAGCAGTTCTTC.

In this sample, this clone turned up a few times. V and J are TRBV9 and TRBJ1-3; TRBD1 is a possible D gene (6 bases). The CDR3 has 14 amino acids. Per the germline V gene, CDR1 is SGDLS and CDR2 is YYNGEE. Trimming shortened V by 4 bases and J by 4 bases, and 12 bases separated the two germline ends. The CDR3 nucleotides are TGTGCCAGCAGCCTACAGGGTTACGGAAACACCATATATTTT. This encodes CASSLQGYGNTIYF.

This chain connects TRBV4-3 to TRBJ2-1; D gene uncertain. The germline V gene has CDR1 LGHNA and CDR2 YSLEER. V was trimmed by 0 bases and J by 5 bases, leaving 5 bases between them. The CDR3 is made up of 13 amino acids. This CDR3 reads CASSQEADNEQFF. CDR3 bases: TGCGCCAGCAGCCAAGAGGCGGACAATGAGCAGTTCTTC.